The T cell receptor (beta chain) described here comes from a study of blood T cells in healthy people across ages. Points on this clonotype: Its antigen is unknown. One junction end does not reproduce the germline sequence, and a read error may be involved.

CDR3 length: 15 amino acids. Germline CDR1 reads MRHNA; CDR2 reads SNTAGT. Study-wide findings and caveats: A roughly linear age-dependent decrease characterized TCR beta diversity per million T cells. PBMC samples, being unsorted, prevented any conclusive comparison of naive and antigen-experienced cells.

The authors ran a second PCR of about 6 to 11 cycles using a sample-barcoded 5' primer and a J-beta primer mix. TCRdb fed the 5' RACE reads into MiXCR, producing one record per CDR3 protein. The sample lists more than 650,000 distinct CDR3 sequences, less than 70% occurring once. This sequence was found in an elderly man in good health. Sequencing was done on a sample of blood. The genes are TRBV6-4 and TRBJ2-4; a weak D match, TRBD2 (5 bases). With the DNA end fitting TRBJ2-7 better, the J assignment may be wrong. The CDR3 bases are TGTGCCAGCAGTGAGGAGGCAAACCCCTCCCACGAGCAGTACTTC. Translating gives CASSEEANPSHEQYF.